The clone carrying this T cell receptor beta chain appeared many times. As yet, its antigen is unknown. Breast cancer patients provided tissue from their axillary draining lymph nodes. This CDR3 is built from 13 residues. The germline gives CDR1 SGDLS, CDR2 YYNGEE. V dropped 3 bases and J dropped 7; count of bases not matched to a gene: 3. The data were taken from a study of breast tumors, draining lymph nodes, adjacent tissues. The study, taken as a whole, reports: Luminal-like breast cancer showed significantly greater tumor-nontumor repertoire similarity than basal-like breast cancer did.

TCRdb called the multiplex PCR reads again in MiXCR, with one record for every CDR3 protein. Among approximately 88,000 distinct CDR3 sequences, over 25% were seen once, and the ten largest hold over 8%. The chain is built from TRBV9 and TRBJ2-1; 8 bases map to TRBD2. Sequencing input: axillary lymph node tissue. This sequence originates from a female donor with breast cancer. Some clones in this sample may be carry-over from other donors' samples. The CDR3 DNA follows: TGTGCCAGCAGCGGGACTAGCAGAAATGAGCAGTTCTTC. Translation: CASSGTSRNEQFF.